This TCR beta chain was documented in a study of T cell responses to AZD1222 COVID-19 vaccine. Measured with immunoSEQ multiplex PCR; TCRdb has only the in-frame clones, and not every one. The sample records 200,000 to 250,000 clones, around 94% being singletons. Study-level results: Epitopes outside B.1.351 and B.1.1.7 mutated regions reportedly drew nearly half of spike TCRs. Without day 14 samples, only post-peak T cell repertoires were studied. Just five to seven people given AZD1222 tested seropositive at baseline.

The germline V gene encodes CDR1 LNHNV and CDR2 YYDKDF (reference sequence). V dropped 4 bases and J dropped 9 bases, with 10 bases sitting between them. CDR3 length: 12 residues. On this clone itself: Its target is not known.

The chain couples TRBV15 to TRBJ2-1; D not resolved. The receptor was isolated from an adult who received the MenACWY meningococcal vaccine as a control. Sequenced material: peripheral blood, taken 28 days after the second dose of the MenACWY control vaccine. For the CDR3, the DNA is TGTGCCACCAGCATGTATAGAGGTGAGCAGTTCTTC. Its protein is CATSMYRGEQFF.